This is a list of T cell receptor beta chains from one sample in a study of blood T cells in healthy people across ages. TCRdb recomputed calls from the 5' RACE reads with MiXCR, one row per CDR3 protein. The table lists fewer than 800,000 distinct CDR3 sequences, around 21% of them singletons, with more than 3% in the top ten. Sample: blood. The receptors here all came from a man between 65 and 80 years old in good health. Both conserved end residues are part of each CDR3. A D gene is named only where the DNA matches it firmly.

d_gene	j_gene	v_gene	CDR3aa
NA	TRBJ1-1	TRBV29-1	CSVTWMNTEAFF
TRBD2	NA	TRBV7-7	CASSSESGRARETQYF
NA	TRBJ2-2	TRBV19	CASSWRPNTGELFF
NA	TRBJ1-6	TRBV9	CASSVGGNSPLHF
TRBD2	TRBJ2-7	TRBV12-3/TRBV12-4	CASSLLAGWSYEQYF
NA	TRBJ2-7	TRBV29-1	CSVCTDSHEQYF
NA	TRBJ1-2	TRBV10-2	CASSESWDYGYTF
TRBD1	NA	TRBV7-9	CASRGGQVEQYF
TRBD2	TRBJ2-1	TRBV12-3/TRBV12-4	CASSLRLAGVREQFF
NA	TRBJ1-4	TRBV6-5	CASREASGEKLFF
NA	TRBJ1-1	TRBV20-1	CSARDGQLDTEAFF
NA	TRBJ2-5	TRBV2	CASSEASMETQYF
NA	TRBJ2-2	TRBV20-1	CSAVAEPTGELFF
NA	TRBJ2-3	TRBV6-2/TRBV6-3	CASSYNSQGQGFFDTQYF
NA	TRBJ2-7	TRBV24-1	CATRVTGDLSYEQYF
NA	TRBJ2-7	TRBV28	CASSRPGKKFYEQYF
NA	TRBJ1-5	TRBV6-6	CASSPRGSNQPQHF